Below, one TCR beta chain is given with its context. This entry is derived from a study of T cell changes during pregnancy in multiple sclerosis. TCRdb keeps only in-frame clones here, not all; method: immunoSEQ multiplex PCR. The table records some 22,000 clones, around 87% of them present only once. The sample in question was CD4+ T cells from peripheral blood mononuclear cells, obtained in the second trimester of pregnancy. This receptor was taken from a female donor in good health, enrolled as a control in a pregnancy study.

CDR3 in DNA: TGTGCCAGCAGCTTCGACAGACGGAACACCGGGGAGCTGTTTTTT. It is translated as CASSFDRRNTGELFF. V gene TRBV7-6 combines with J gene TRBJ2-2; possibly TRBD1 for D (5 bases). This CDR3 contains 15 residues. The ends were cut back, 3 bases at V and 1 base at J, with 9 bases in the middle. The germline V gene encodes CDR1 SGHVS and CDR2 FNYEAQ.